These T cell receptor beta chains were read from a single sample in a study of blood T cell repertoires in COVID-19. The assay was immunoSEQ multiplex PCR, and TCRdb's table has in-frame clones only and misses some. This table has a few hundred thousand clones, over 70% appearing once. Sequencing used peripheral blood. The origin of the receptors is a woman aged 80 or over with acute or convalescent COVID-19. CDR3s include the opening cysteine and the closing phenylalanine or tryptophan. Each record gives: clone size, J gene, V gene, D gene, CDR3 protein, CDR3 DNA. A D gene is named only where the DNA matches it firmly. Size is stated for part of the rows, as once, few or many counts, or as a class when the clone is expanded.

clone size: NA; J gene: TRBJ2-2; V gene: TRBV5-1; D gene: NA; CDR3 protein: CASSSQGGINTGELFF; CDR3 DNA: TGCGCCAGCAGCTCCCAGGGCGGGATCAACACCGGGGAGCTGTTTTTT
clone size: NA; J gene: TRBJ2-4; V gene: TRBV27; D gene: TRBD2; CDR3 protein: CASSWEGALAKNIQYF; CDR3 DNA: TGTGCCAGCAGCTGGGAGGGCGCCCTAGCCAAAAACATTCAGTACTTC
clone size: NA; J gene: TRBJ1-1; V gene: TRBV4-1; D gene: TRBD1; CDR3 protein: CASSQADRRNTEAFF; CDR3 DNA: TGCGCCAGCAGCCAAGCGGACAGGCGGAACACTGAAGCTTTCTTT
clone size: NA; J gene: TRBJ1-4; V gene: TRBV6-1; D gene: NA; CDR3 protein: CASSESLGEREKLFF; CDR3 DNA: TGTGCCAGCAGTGAATCTCTTGGGGAGCGGGAAAAACTGTTTTTT
clone size: NA; J gene: TRBJ1-2; V gene: TRBV13; D gene: NA; CDR3 protein: CASSLGGGLLARTNYGYTF; CDR3 DNA: TGTGCCAGCAGCTTAGGTGGGGGACTCCTGGCAAGGACTAACTATGGCTACACCTTC
clone size: NA; J gene: TRBJ1-4; V gene: TRBV2; D gene: NA; CDR3 protein: CASSPQGAKNEKLFF; CDR3 DNA: TGTGCCAGCAGCCCCCAAGGGGCTAAGAATGAAAAACTGTTTTTT
clone size: NA; J gene: TRBJ2-5; V gene: TRBV2; D gene: TRBD2; CDR3 protein: CASSEGLAGGETQYF; CDR3 DNA: TGTGCCAGCAGTGAAGGGCTAGCGGGAGGAGAGACCCAGTACTTC
clone size: NA; J gene: TRBJ1-1; V gene: TRBV18; D gene: NA; CDR3 protein: CASSPGGGGLGTEAFF; CDR3 DNA: TGTGCCAGCTCACCGGGGGGAGGGGGTCTAGGCACTGAAGCTTTCTTT
clone size: NA; J gene: TRBJ1-2; V gene: TRBV14; D gene: NA; CDR3 protein: CASSQTGYGYTF; CDR3 DNA: TGTGCCAGCAGCCAAACAGGCTATGGCTACACCTTC
clone size: NA; J gene: TRBJ1-2; V gene: TRBV6-6; D gene: NA; CDR3 protein: CASSYSEDGYTF; CDR3 DNA: TGTGCCAGCAGTTACTCGGAGGATGGCTACACCTTC
clone size: NA; J gene: TRBJ1-2; V gene: TRBV4-2; D gene: NA; CDR3 protein: CASSQDQGNYGYTF; CDR3 DNA: TGTGCCAGCAGCCAAGATCAGGGGAACTATGGCTACACCTTC
clone size: NA; J gene: TRBJ1-5; V gene: TRBV7-8; D gene: NA; CDR3 protein: CASSTGQPMSNQPQHF; CDR3 DNA: TGTGCCAGCAGCACAGGGCAACCAATGAGCAATCAGCCCCAGCATTTT
clone size: NA; J gene: TRBJ2-2; V gene: TRBV7-9; D gene: TRBD1; CDR3 protein: CASSDRGTENTGELFF; CDR3 DNA: TGTGCCAGCAGCGACAGAGGGACAGAGAACACCGGGGAGCTGTTTTTT
clone size: NA; J gene: TRBJ2-1; V gene: TRBV4-2; D gene: TRBD2; CDR3 protein: CASSPHQTSGDSYNEQFF; CDR3 DNA: TGTGCCAGCAGCCCCCACCAGACTAGCGGGGACTCCTACAATGAGCAGTTCTTC
clone size: NA; J gene: TRBJ1-1; V gene: TRBV20-1; D gene: NA; CDR3 protein: CSASAGRGGTEAFF; CDR3 DNA: TGCAGTGCTAGTGCCGGGAGGGGGGGTACTGAAGCTTTCTTT
clone size: NA; J gene: TRBJ2-7; V gene: TRBV30; D gene: TRBD1; CDR3 protein: CAWSKGGQGDSYEQYF; CDR3 DNA: TGTGCCTGGAGTAAGGGTGGACAGGGGGACTCCTACGAGCAGTACTTC
clone size: NA; J gene: TRBJ2-3; V gene: TRBV6-6; D gene: NA; CDR3 protein: CASSYGGADTQYF; CDR3 DNA: TGTGCCAGCAGTTACGGAGGTGCAGATACGCAGTATTTT
clone size: NA; J gene: TRBJ2-2; V gene: TRBV27; D gene: TRBD1; CDR3 protein: CASRGTGSTGELFF; CDR3 DNA: TGTGCCAGCAGAGGGACAGGGAGCACCGGGGAGCTGTTTTTT
clone size: NA; J gene: TRBJ1-3; V gene: TRBV6-5; D gene: NA; CDR3 protein: CASTNAGSGNTIYF; CDR3 DNA: TGTGCCAGCACCAACGCGGGCTCTGGGAACACCATATATTTT
clone size: NA; J gene: TRBJ2-1; V gene: TRBV25-1; D gene: TRBD1; CDR3 protein: CASSAETGRDEQFF; CDR3 DNA: TGTGCCAGCAGTGCCGAGACAGGGCGGGATGAGCAGTTCTTC
clone size: NA; J gene: TRBJ2-7; V gene: TRBV5-4; D gene: NA; CDR3 protein: CASSPGPRGEYEQYF; CDR3 DNA: TGTGCCAGCAGCCCCGGTCCCCGAGGTGAGTACGAGCAGTACTTC
clone size: NA; J gene: TRBJ1-2; V gene: TRBV18; D gene: NA; CDR3 protein: CASSPLSGTTDGYTF; CDR3 DNA: TGTGCCAGCTCACCTCTCTCAGGGACAACGGATGGCTACACCTTC
clone size: NA; J gene: TRBJ1-2; V gene: TRBV5-1; D gene: NA; CDR3 protein: CPRAGIGGYTF; CDR3 DNA: TGCCCCCGTGCAGGGATAGGTGGCTACACCTTC
clone size: NA; J gene: TRBJ1-1; V gene: TRBV9; D gene: TRBD1; CDR3 protein: CASSASGTVNTEAFF; CDR3 DNA: TGTGCCAGCAGCGCATCCGGGACAGTGAACACTGAAGCTTTCTTT
clone size: NA; J gene: TRBJ2-7; V gene: TRBV4-3; D gene: TRBD2; CDR3 protein: CASSHSLGKRGYYEQYF; CDR3 DNA: TGCGCCAGCAGCCACTCCCTAGGGAAGCGGGGGTACTACGAGCAGTACTTC
clone size: few; J gene: TRBJ2-3; V gene: TRBV18; D gene: TRBD2; CDR3 protein: CASSPRTSGGSTDTQYF; CDR3 DNA: TGTGCCAGCTCACCGAGGACTAGCGGGGGTAGCACAGATACGCAGTATTTT
clone size: once; J gene: TRBJ1-1; V gene: TRBV6-2/TRBV6-3; D gene: TRBD1; CDR3 protein: CASSYSRGLLGSAEAFF; CDR3 DNA: TGTGCCAGCAGTTACTCGAGGGGGCTTCTCGGTAGTGCTGAAGCTTTCTTT
clone size: NA; J gene: TRBJ2-3; V gene: TRBV6-4; D gene: NA; CDR3 protein: CASSMNGEDTQYF; CDR3 DNA: TGTGCCAGCTCCATGAACGGGGAGGATACGCAGTATTTT
clone size: NA; J gene: TRBJ1-1; V gene: TRBV5-1; D gene: NA; CDR3 protein: CASRTDMNTEAFF; CDR3 DNA: TGCGCCAGCAGAACGGACATGAACACTGAAGCTTTCTTT
clone size: NA; J gene: TRBJ1-1; V gene: TRBV6-5; D gene: TRBD1; CDR3 protein: CASSYSQGEVAFF; CDR3 DNA: TGTGCCAGCAGTTACTCACAGGGGGAAGTAGCTTTCTTT
clone size: NA; J gene: TRBJ1-2; V gene: TRBV5-5; D gene: TRBD1; CDR3 protein: CASSLGQGALDYGYTF; CDR3 DNA: TGTGCCAGCAGCTTGGGACAGGGGGCTTTGGACTATGGCTACACCTTC
clone size: NA; J gene: TRBJ2-5; V gene: TRBV10-3; D gene: NA; CDR3 protein: CAIGVSGGGETQYF; CDR3 DNA: TGTGCCATCGGCGTTAGCGGAGGTGGAGAGACCCAGTACTTC
clone size: NA; J gene: TRBJ2-3; V gene: TRBV19; D gene: NA; CDR3 protein: CASSIGDIRDTQYF; CDR3 DNA: TGTGCCAGTAGTATAGGGGACATCCGAGATACGCAGTATTTT
clone size: NA; J gene: TRBJ1-4; V gene: TRBV3-1/TRBV3-2; D gene: NA; CDR3 protein: CASSQYTTTNEKLFF; CDR3 DNA: TGTGCCAGCAGCCAGTACACGACAACTAATGAAAAACTGTTTTTT
clone size: few; J gene: TRBJ2-6; V gene: TRBV4-1; D gene: NA; CDR3 protein: CASSVRAGANVLTF; CDR3 DNA: TGCGCCAGCAGCGTGCGAGCTGGGGCCAACGTCCTGACTTTC
clone size: NA; J gene: TRBJ1-1; V gene: TRBV3-1/TRBV3-2; D gene: NA; CDR3 protein: CASSQLGSETEAFF; CDR3 DNA: TGTGCCAGCAGCCAACTAGGTTCTGAGACTGAAGCTTTCTTT
clone size: few; J gene: TRBJ2-1; V gene: TRBV11-2; D gene: TRBD2; CDR3 protein: CASSITSGSYEQFF; CDR3 DNA: TGTGCCAGCAGCATAACTAGCGGGAGCTATGAGCAGTTCTTC
clone size: few; J gene: TRBJ1-5; V gene: TRBV29-1; D gene: NA; CDR3 protein: CSVVEGNQPQHF; CDR3 DNA: TGCAGCGTTGTGGAGGGGAACCAGCCCCAGCATTTT
clone size: NA; J gene: TRBJ1-1; V gene: TRBV3-1/TRBV3-2; D gene: TRBD1; CDR3 protein: CASSQGTGTLEAFF; CDR3 DNA: TGTGCCAGCAGCCAAGGGACAGGGACCCTTGAAGCTTTCTTT
clone size: NA; J gene: TRBJ2-2; V gene: TRBV28; D gene: TRBD1; CDR3 protein: CASSFSTRGTGELFF; CDR3 DNA: TGTGCCAGCAGTTTCTCGACCAGGGGGACCGGGGAGCTGTTTTTT
clone size: NA; J gene: TRBJ1-2; V gene: TRBV11-2; D gene: TRBD1; CDR3 protein: CASSGTTGNYGYTF; CDR3 DNA: TGTGCCAGCAGCGGCACGACAGGGAACTATGGCTACACCTTC
clone size: NA; J gene: TRBJ2-3; V gene: TRBV5-4; D gene: NA; CDR3 protein: CASSLADRGFTDTQYF; CDR3 DNA: TGTGCCAGCAGCTTGGCCGATCGCGGATTCACAGATACGCAGTATTTT
clone size: NA; J gene: TRBJ2-7; V gene: TRBV29-1; D gene: NA; CDR3 protein: CSARRDGGTYEQYF; CDR3 DNA: TGCAGCGCCCGGCGGGACGGAGGAACCTACGAGCAGTACTTC
clone size: NA; J gene: TRBJ2-2; V gene: TRBV3-1/TRBV3-2; D gene: TRBD2; CDR3 protein: CASSQDPRGTSGRRGNTGELFF; CDR3 DNA: TGTGCCAGCAGCCAAGATCCTCGAGGGACTAGCGGGCGAAGGGGGAACACCGGGGAGCTGTTTTTT
clone size: NA; J gene: TRBJ1-5; V gene: TRBV10-3; D gene: NA; CDR3 protein: CAVASGRGNQPQHF; CDR3 DNA: TGTGCCGTCGCTTCGGGTCGCGGCAATCAGCCCCAGCATTTT
clone size: NA; J gene: TRBJ1-1; V gene: TRBV6-5; D gene: NA; CDR3 protein: CASRSSGTPNTEAFF; CDR3 DNA: TGTGCCAGCAGATCCTCAGGGACACCGAACACTGAAGCTTTCTTT
clone size: NA; J gene: TRBJ1-2; V gene: TRBV5-1; D gene: NA; CDR3 protein: CASSSGGTSYGYTF; CDR3 DNA: TGCGCCAGCAGCTCTGGGGGCACCAGCTATGGCTACACCTTC
clone size: NA; J gene: TRBJ2-7; V gene: TRBV7-2; D gene: TRBD2; CDR3 protein: CASSLDLAGGRYEQYF; CDR3 DNA: TGTGCCAGCAGCTTAGACCTAGCGGGGGGGCGGTACGAGCAGTACTTC
clone size: NA; J gene: TRBJ1-2; V gene: TRBV2; D gene: TRBD1; CDR3 protein: CASSERTGGYGYTF; CDR3 DNA: TGTGCCAGCAGTGAAAGGACAGGGGGCTATGGCTACACCTTC
clone size: NA; J gene: TRBJ2-1; V gene: TRBV3-1/TRBV3-2; D gene: TRBD2; CDR3 protein: CASSHTRGLAGGGEQFF; CDR3 DNA: TGTGCCAGCAGCCATACTCGGGGACTAGCGGGAGGAGGTGAGCAGTTCTTC
clone size: NA; J gene: TRBJ2-7; V gene: TRBV7-2; D gene: TRBD2; CDR3 protein: CASSPGTSGGTQYF; CDR3 DNA: TGTGCCAGCAGCCCTGGGACTAGCGGGGGGACACAGTACTTC
clone size: NA; J gene: TRBJ2-4; V gene: TRBV4-2; D gene: TRBD2; CDR3 protein: CASSQGGASGSLRSKNIQYF; CDR3 DNA: TGTGCCAGCAGCCAAGGGGGGGCTAGCGGGAGTTTACGGTCCAAAAACATTCAGTACTTC
clone size: NA; J gene: TRBJ1-4; V gene: TRBV19; D gene: TRBD1; CDR3 protein: CASSIGTGYEKLFF; CDR3 DNA: TGTGCCAGTAGTATCGGGACAGGGTATGAAAAACTGTTTTTT